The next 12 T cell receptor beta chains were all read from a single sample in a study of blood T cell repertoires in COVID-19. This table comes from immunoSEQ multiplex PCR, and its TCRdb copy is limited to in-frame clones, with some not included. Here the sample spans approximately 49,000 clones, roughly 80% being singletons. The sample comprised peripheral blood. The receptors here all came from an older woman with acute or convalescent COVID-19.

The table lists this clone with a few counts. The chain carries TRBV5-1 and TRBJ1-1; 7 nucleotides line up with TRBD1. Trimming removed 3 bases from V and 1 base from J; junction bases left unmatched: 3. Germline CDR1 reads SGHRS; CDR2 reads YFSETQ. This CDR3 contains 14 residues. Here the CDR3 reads CASSWAGGNTEAFF. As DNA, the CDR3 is TGCGCCAGCAGCTGGGCAGGGGGGAACACTGAAGCTTTCTTT.

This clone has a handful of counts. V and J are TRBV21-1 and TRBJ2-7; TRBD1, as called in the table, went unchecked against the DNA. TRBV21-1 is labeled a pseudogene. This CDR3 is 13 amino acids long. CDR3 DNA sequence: TGTGCCAGCAGCAAACCAGTCTCCTACGAGCAGTACTTC. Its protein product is CASSKPVSYEQYF.

The CDR3 DNA reads TGCGCCAGACCTGCTGGTGGACAGGGCAATCAGCCCCAGCATTTT. It codes for CARPAGGQGNQPQHF. The rearrangement joins TRBV10-1 to TRBJ1-5; TRBD1 aligns across 7 bases. Germline V lookup: CDR1 WNHNN, CDR2 SYGVQD (reference sequence). Trimming cost V 9 bases and J 2 bases; bases outside gene matches: 10. The CDR3 spans 15 residues.

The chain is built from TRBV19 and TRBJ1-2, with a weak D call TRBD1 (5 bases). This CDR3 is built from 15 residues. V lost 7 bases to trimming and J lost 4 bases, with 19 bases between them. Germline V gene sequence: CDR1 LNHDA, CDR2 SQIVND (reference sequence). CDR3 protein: CASTQRQPVGYGYTF. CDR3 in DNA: TGTGCCAGTACCCAGCGACAGCCTGTGGGCTATGGCTACACCTTC.

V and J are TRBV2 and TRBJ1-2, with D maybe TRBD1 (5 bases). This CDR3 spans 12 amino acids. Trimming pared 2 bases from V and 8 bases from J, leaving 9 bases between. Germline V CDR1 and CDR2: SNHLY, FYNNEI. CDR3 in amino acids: CASSELGEGYTF. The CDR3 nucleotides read TGTGCCAGCAGTGAATTAGGGGAAGGCTACACCTTC.

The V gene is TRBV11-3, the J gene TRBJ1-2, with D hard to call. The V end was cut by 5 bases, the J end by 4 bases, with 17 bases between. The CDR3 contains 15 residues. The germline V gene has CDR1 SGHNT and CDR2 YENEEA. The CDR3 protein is CASSPRGGRFYGYTF. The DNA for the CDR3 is TGTGCCAGCAGCCCTAGAGGCGGGAGGTTCTATGGCTACACCTTC.

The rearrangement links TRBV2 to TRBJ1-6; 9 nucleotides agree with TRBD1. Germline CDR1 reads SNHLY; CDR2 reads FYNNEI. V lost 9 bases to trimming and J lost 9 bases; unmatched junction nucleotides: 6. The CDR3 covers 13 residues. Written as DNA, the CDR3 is TGTGCCAGGACGGGACAGGGAGTTTCACCCCTCCACTTT. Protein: CARTGQGVSPLHF.

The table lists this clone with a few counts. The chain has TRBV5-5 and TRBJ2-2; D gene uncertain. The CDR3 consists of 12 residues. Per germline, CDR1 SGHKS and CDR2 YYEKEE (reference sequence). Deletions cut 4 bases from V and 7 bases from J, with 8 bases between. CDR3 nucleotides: TGTGCCAGCAGCCGTTCCGGCGGGGAGCTGTTTTTT. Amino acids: CASSRSGGELFF.

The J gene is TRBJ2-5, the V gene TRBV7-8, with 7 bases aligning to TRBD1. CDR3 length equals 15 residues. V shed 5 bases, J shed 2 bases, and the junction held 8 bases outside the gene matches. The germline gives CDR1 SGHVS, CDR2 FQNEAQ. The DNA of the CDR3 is TGTGCCAGCAGCCCGGACAGGCTGCAGCAAGAGACCCAGTACTTC. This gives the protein CASSPDRLQQETQYF.

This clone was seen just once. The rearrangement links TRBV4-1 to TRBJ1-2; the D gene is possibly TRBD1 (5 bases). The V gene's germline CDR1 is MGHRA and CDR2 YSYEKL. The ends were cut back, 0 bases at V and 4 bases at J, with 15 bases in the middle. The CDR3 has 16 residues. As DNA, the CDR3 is TGCGCCAGCAGCCAAGAGGGCAGGGCAATCTCCTATGGCTACACCTTC. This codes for CASSQEGRAISYGYTF.

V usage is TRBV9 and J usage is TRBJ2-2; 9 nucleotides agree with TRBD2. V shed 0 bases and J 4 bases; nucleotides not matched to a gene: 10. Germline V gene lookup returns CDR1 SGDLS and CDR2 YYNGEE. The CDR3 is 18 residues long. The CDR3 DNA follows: TGTGCCAGCAGCGTAGCGGGTAGCGGGAGTCCGGGCACCGGGGAGCTGTTTTTT. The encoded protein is CASSVAGSGSPGTGELFF.

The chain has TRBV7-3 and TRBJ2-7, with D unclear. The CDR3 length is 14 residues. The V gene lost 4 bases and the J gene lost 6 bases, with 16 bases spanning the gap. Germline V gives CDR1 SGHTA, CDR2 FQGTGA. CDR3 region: CASSSPTAAAEQYF. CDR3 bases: TGTGCCAGCAGCTCTCCTACGGCGGCCGCCGAGCAGTACTTC.